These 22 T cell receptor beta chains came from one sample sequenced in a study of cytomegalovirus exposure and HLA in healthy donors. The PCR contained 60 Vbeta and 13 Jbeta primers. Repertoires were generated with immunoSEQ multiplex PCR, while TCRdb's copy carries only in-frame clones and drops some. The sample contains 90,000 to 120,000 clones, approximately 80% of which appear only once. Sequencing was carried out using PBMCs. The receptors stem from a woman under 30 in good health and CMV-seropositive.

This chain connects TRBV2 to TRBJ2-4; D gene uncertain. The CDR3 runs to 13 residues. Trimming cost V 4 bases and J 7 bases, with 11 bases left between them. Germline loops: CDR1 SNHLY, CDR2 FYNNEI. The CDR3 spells CASSVIAGNIQYF. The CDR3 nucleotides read TGTGCCAGCAGTGTGATAGCCGGGAACATTCAGTACTTC. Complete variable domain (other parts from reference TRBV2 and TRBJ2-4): EPEVTQTPSHQVTQMGQEVILRCVPISNHLYFYWYRQILGQKVEFLVSFYNNEISEKSEIFDDQFSVERPDGSNFTLKIRSTKLEDSAMYFCASSVIAGNIQYFGAGTRLSVL.

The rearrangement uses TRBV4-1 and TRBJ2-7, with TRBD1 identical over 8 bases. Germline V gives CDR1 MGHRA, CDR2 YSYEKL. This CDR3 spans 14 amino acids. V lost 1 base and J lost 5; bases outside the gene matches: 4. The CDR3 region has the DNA TGCGCCAGCAGCCAAGGACAGGGGATCAACGAGCAGTACTTC. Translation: CASSQGQGINEQYF.

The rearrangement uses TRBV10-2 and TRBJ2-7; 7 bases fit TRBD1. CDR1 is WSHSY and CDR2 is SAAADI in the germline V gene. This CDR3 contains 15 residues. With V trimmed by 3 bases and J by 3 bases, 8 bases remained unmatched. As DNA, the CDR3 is TGCGCCAGCAGTGATTCGGGGACAGCCAACTACGAGCAGTACTTC. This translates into CASSDSGTANYEQYF.

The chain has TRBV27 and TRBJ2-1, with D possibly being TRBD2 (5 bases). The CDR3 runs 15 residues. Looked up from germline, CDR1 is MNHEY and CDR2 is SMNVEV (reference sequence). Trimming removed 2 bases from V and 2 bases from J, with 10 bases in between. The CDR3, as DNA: TGTGCCAGCAGTTTACAGCGGACTCCCTACAATGAGCAGTTCTTC. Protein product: CASSLQRTPYNEQFF.

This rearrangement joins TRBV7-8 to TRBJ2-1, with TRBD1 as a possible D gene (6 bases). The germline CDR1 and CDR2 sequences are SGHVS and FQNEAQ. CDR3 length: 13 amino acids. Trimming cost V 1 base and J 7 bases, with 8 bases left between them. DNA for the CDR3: TGTGCCAGCAGCTTAGGGGGGACAAATGAGCAGTTCTTC. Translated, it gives CASSLGGTNEQFF.

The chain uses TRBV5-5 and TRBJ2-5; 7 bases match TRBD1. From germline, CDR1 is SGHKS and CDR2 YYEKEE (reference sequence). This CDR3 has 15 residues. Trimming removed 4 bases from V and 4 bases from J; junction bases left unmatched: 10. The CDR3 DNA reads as TGTGCCAGCAGCCTGTATACAGGGGCGGCAGAGACCCAGTACTTC. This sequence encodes CASSLYTGAAETQYF.

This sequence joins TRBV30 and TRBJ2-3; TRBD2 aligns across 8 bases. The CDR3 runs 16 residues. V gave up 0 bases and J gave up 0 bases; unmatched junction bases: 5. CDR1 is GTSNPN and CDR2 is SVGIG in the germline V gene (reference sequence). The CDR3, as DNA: TGTGCCTGGAGTGTCGTTCCTAGCGGGAGCACAGATACGCAGTATTTT. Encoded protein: CAWSVVPSGSTDTQYF.

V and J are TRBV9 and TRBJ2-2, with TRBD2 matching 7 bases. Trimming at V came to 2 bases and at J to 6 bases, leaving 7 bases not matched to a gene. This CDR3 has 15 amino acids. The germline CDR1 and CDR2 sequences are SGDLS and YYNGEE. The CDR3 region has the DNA TGTGCCAGCAGCGTTGGGGGGGGAATGGCCGGGGAGCTGTTTTTT. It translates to CASSVGGGMAGELFF.

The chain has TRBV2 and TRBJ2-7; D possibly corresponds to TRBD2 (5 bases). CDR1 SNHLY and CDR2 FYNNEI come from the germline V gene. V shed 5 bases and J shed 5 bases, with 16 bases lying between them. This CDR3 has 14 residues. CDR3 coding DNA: TGTGCCAGCAGTCGAGAGGGAGAGTACGACGAGCAGTACTTC. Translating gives CASSREGEYDEQYF.

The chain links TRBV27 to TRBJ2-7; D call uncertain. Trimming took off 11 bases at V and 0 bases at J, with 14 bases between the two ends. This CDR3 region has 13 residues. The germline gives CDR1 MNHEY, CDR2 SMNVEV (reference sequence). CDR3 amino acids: CASSPASSYEQYF. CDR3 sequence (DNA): TGTGCCTCAAGCCCAGCGAGCTCCTACGAGCAGTACTTC.

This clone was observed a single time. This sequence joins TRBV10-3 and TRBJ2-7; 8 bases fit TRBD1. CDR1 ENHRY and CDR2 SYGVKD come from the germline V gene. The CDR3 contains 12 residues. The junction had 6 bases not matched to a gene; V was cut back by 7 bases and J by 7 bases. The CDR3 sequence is CAINQGAHEQYF. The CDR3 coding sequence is TGTGCCATCAATCAGGGGGCTCATGAGCAGTACTTC.

The chain's CDR3 is CASSFLGGYEQYF. CDR3 nucleotide sequence: TGTGCCAGCAGCTTCTTAGGAGGGTACGAGCAGTACTTC. This rearrangement joins TRBV27 to TRBJ2-7; possible D gene TRBD2, 6 bases. In germline, CDR1 is MNHEY, CDR2 SMNVEV (reference sequence). V lost 6 bases and J 4 bases, leaving 13 bases between the germline ends. The CDR3 spans 13 residues.

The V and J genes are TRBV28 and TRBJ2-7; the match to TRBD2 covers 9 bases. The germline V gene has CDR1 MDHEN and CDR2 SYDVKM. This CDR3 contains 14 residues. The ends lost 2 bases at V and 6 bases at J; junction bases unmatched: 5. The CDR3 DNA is TGTGCCAGCAGTTTACGGGCGGGAGGGGGCGAGCAGTACTTC. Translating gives CASSLRAGGGEQYF. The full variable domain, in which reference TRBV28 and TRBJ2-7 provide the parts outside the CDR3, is DVKVTQSSRYLVKRTGEKVFLECVQDMDHENMFWYRQDPGLGLRLIYFSYDVKMKEKGDIPEGYSVSREKKERFSLILESASTNQTSMYLCASSLRAGGGEQYFGPGTRLTVT.

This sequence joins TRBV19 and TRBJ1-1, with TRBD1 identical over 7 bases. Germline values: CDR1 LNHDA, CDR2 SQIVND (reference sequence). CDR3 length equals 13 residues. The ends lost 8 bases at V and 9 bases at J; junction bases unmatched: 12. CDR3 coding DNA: TGTGCCAGTTCAGACAGGGAAAGAACAAAAGCTTTCTTT. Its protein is CASSDRERTKAFF.

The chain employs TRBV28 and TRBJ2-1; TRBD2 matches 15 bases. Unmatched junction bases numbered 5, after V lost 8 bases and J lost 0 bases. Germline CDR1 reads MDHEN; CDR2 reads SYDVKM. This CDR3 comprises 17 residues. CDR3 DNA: TGTGCCAGCTCCGGGACTAGCGGGAGGAGCTCCTACAATGAGCAGTTCTTC. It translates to CASSGTSGRSSYNEQFF.

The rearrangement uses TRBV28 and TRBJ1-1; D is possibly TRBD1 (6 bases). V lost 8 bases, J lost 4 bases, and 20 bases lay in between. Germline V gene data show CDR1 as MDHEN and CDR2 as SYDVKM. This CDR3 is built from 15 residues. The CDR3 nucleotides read TGTGCCAGCGCTACGCTAGACAGGCTGGGCACTGAAGCTTTCTTT. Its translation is CASATLDRLGTEAFF.

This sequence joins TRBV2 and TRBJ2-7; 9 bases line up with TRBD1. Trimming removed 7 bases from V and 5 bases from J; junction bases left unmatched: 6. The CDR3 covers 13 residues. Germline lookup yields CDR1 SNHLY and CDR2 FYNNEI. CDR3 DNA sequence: TGTGCCAGCATCCTGGACAGGGGAAACGAGCAGTACTTC. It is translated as CASILDRGNEQYF.

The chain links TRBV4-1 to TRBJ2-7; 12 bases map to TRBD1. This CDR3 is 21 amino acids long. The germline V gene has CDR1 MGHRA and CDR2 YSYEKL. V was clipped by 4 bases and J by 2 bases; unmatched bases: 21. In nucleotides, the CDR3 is TGCGCCAGCAGCCTTTTGAAGCGGGACAGGGGGCGAGGCGGGACTCCCTACGAGCAGTACTTC. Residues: CASSLLKRDRGRGGTPYEQYF.

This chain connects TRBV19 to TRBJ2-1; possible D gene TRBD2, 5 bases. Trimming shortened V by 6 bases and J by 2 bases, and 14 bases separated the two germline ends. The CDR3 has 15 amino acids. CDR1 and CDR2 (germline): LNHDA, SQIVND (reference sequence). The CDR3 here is CASSFGGHAYNEQFF. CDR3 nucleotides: TGTGCCAGTAGCTTTGGAGGCCATGCCTACAATGAGCAGTTCTTC.

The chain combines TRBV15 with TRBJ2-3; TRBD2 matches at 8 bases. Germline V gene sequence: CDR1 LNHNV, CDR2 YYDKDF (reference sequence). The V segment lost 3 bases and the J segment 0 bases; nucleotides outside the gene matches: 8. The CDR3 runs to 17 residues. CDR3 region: CATSSPTSGISTDTQYF. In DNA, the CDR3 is TGTGCCACCAGCAGCCCCACTAGCGGAATTAGCACAGATACGCAGTATTTT.

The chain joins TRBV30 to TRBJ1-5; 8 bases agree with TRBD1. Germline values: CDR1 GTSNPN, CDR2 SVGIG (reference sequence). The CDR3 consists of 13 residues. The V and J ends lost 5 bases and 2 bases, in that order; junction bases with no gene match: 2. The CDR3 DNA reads TGTGCCTGGGGACAGGGAGGCAATCAGCCCCAGCATTTT. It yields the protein CAWGQGGNQPQHF.

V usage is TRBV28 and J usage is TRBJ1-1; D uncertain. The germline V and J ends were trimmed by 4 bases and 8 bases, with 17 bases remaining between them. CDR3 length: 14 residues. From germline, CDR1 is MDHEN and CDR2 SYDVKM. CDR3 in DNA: TGTGCCAGCAGTTCAGCAACCCCTAGAAAGGAAGCTTTCTTT. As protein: CASSSATPRKEAFF.